This is a list of T cell receptor beta chains from one sample in a study of blood T cell repertoires in COVID-19. Some clones are missing from TCRdb's copy, which holds only in-frame ones; the method was immunoSEQ multiplex PCR. The sample has under 200,000 clones; approximately 90% are singletons. The sample consisted of peripheral blood. The receptor source for this set is a man aged 50-60 years with acute or convalescent COVID-19. CDR3s include the opening cysteine and the closing phenylalanine or tryptophan. Clone size, where shown, is once, few, many, or a class for clones that have expanded.

j_call,v_call,clone_size,cdr3_aa
TRBJ2-5,TRBV11-3,few,CASSLRPGDNQYF
TRBJ1-5,TRBV29-1,-,CSVAGQINQPQHF
TRBJ1-2,TRBV10-1,once,CASSGPGNYGYTF
TRBJ2-5,TRBV5-5,-,CASSMTGQETQYF
TRBJ2-2,TRBV18,-,CASSRDTNTGELFF
TRBJ1-2,TRBV9,-,CASTPARANYGYTF
TRBJ2-1,TRBV19,once,CASTLRWGTRGHNEQFF
TRBJ1-5,TRBV7-2,-,CASSLGAPQHF
TRBJ2-7,TRBV3-1/TRBV3-2,once,CANSLPGGAYYEQYF
TRBJ2-1,TRBV2,-,CASAGTGNNEQFF
TRBJ2-3,TRBV11-2,-,CASSPHSTSASTDTQYF
TRBJ2-1,TRBV27,-,CASSLLGSSGVTNEQFF
TRBJ2-1,TRBV6-5,-,CASSFQGAYNEQFF
TRBJ1-5,TRBV7-2,-,CASSLAGPNQPQHF
TRBJ2-1,TRBV19,-,CASSDRGNEQFF
TRBJ2-1,TRBV7-2,-,CASSPRQGAYNEQFF
TRBJ1-2,TRBV27,once,CASHSFDYGYTF
TRBJ1-5,TRBV5-6,-,CASSGEDQPQHF
TRBJ2-5,TRBV28,-,CASSTSGVGETQYF
TRBJ1-6,TRBV12-3/TRBV12-4,-,CASRQAYNSPLHF
TRBJ2-1,TRBV4-2,once,CASSQDWANEQFF
TRBJ2-7,TRBV28,once,CASRRTSGGSYEQYF
TRBJ1-1,TRBV19,-,CASSRGRDTEAFF
TRBJ1-3,TRBV24-1,-,CATSMAGAGNTIYF
TRBJ1-2,TRBV6-1,-,CASSEATKWNYGYTF
TRBJ2-2,TRBV27,-,CASSPRTLLMGTGELFF
TRBJ1-4,TRBV6-4,-,CASSDVVRNATNEKLFF
TRBJ2-1,TRBV7-8,-,CASSLLTGPYNEQFF
TRBJ2-1,TRBV5-1,-,CASSLTSGYSYNEQFF
TRBJ1-2,TRBV21-1,-,CASRCCRVLTSGYTF
TRBJ2-1,TRBV2,-,CASRGQMNEQFF
TRBJ2-7,TRBV18,-,CASSPGSSGYEQYF
TRBJ1-2,TRBV28,-,CASSLPGWGYTF
TRBJ2-7,TRBV3-1/TRBV3-2,once,CASSRGLAGVNNEQYF
TRBJ2-7,TRBV18,-,CASSTGESQYEQYF
TRBJ2-7,TRBV11-2,-,CASSLSTGYRYEQYF
TRBJ2-6,TRBV7-9,-,CASSSPWGQAGANVLTF
TRBJ1-5,TRBV3-1/TRBV3-2,-,CASSQGGGANNQPQHF
TRBJ2-7,TRBV28,-,CASSLVEEGSYEQYF
TRBJ2-5,TRBV5-6,-,CASSLADRALETQYF
TRBJ2-7,TRBV2,-,CASSRTSGSHEQYF
TRBJ1-4,TRBV18,few,CASSVSTGRNEKLFF
TRBJ2-7,TRBV19,-,CASRAHSGSTDEQYF
TRBJ2-7,TRBV6-5,-,CASSGEFGYEQYF
TRBJ1-6,TRBV28,-,CASKPRGRNSPLHF
TRBJ2-1,TRBV27,-,CASSPTSPRLGLYNEQFF
TRBJ2-1,TRBV7-2,-,CASSLWTRGDEQFF
TRBJ2-7,TRBV28,-,CASSFASNGYEQYF
TRBJ2-1,TRBV5-4,-,CASSSGQVLYNEQFF
TRBJ2-2,TRBV28,-,CASSPTRGASDTGELFF
TRBJ2-7,TRBV7-2,once,CASSPASGVSYEQYF
TRBJ1-4,TRBV7-6,-,CASSLRGNEKLFF